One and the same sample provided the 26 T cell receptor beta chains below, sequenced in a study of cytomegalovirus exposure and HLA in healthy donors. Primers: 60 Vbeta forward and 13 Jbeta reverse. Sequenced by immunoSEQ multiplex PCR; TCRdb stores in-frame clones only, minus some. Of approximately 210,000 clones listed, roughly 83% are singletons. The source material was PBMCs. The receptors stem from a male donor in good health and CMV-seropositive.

The CDR3 DNA reads as TGTGCCAGCAGTTTGCCTCACAGGGTGCGGAGTGCTCAGCCCCAGCATTTT. Translating gives CASSLPHRVRSAQPQHF. The chain has TRBV28 and TRBJ1-5, with a tentative D call TRBD1 (6 bases). The CDR3 spans 17 residues. V was clipped by 3 bases and J by 6 bases, with 21 bases between them. Germline loops: CDR1 MDHEN, CDR2 SYDVKM.

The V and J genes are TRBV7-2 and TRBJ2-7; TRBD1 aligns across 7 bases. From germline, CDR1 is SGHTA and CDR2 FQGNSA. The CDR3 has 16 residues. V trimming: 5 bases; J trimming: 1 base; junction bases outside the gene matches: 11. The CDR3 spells CASSPQGTVNSYEQYF. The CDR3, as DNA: TGTGCCAGCAGCCCTCAAGGGACAGTTAATTCCTACGAGCAGTACTTC.

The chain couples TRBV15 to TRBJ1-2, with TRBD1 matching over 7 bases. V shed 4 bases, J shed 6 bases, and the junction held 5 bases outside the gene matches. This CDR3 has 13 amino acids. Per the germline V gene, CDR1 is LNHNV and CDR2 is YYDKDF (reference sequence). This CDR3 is CATSIRGRNGYTF. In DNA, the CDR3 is TGTGCCACCAGCATAAGGGGGCGCAATGGCTACACCTTC.

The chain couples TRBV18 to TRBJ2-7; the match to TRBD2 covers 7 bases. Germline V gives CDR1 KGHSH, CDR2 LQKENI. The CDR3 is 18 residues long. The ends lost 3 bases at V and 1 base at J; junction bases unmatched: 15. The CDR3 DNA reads TGTGCCAGCTCACCGGGGGAGGTAGCGGGTCCGTTTTCCTACGAGCAGTACTTC. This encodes CASSPGEVAGPFSYEQYF. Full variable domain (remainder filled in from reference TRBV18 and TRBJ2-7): NAGVMQNPRHLVRRRGQEARLRCSPMKGHSHVYWYRQLPEEGLKFMVYLQKENIIDESGMPKERFSAEFPKEGPSILRIQQVVRGDSAAYFCASSPGEVAGPFSYEQYFGPGTRLTVT.

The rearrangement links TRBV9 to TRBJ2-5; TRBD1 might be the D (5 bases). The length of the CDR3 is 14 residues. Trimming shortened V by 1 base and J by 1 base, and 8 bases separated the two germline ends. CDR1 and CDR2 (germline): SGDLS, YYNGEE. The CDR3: CASSVLDSQETQYF. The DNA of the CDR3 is TGTGCCAGCAGCGTACTCGACAGCCAAGAGACCCAGTACTTC.

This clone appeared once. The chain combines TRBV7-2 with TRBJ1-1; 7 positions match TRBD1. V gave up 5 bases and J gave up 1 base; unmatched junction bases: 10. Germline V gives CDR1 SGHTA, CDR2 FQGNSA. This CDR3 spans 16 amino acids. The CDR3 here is CASSPPLTGPNTEAFF. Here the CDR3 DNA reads TGTGCCAGCAGCCCCCCCCTGACAGGGCCGAACACTGAAGCTTTCTTT.

CDR3 DNA: TGTGCCAGCGAGAGAATAAATGAGCAGTTCTTC. Residues: CASERINEQFF. The chain couples TRBV2 to TRBJ2-1; no definite D call. CDR1 is SNHLY, CDR2 FYNNEI, per germline. CDR3 length: 11 residues. V was cut by 8 bases and J by 7 bases, with 9 bases left in between.

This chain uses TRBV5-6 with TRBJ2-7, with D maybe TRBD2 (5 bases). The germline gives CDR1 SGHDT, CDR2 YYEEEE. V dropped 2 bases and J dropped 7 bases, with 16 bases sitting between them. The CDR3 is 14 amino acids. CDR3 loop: CASSLGGTYGEQYF. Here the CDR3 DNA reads TGTGCCAGCAGCTTAGGAGGAACCTACGGGGAGCAGTACTTC.

The CDR3 loop reads CASSWGQGDGYTF. CDR3 DNA sequence: TGTGCCAGCAGCTGGGGACAGGGGGATGGCTACACCTTC. The chain is built from TRBV5-8 and TRBJ1-2; 11 nucleotides align to TRBD1. Trimming at V came to 3 bases and at J to 6 bases, leaving 1 base not matched to a gene. The CDR3 is made up of 13 amino acids. Germline CDR1 is SGHTS and CDR2 is YDEGEE.

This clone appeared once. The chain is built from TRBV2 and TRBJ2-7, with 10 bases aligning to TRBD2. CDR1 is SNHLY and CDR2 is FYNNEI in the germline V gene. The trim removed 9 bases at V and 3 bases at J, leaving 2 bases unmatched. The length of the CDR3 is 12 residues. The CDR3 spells CARGTSDYEQYF. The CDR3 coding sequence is TGTGCCAGGGGGACTAGCGACTACGAGCAGTACTTC.

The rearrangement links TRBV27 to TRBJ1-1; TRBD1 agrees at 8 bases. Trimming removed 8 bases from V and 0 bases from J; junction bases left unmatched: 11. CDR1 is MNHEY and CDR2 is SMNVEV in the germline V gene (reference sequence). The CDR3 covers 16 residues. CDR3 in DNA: TGTGCCAGCGCCCCCGGGACAGGCCGCATGAACACTGAAGCTTTCTTT. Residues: CASAPGTGRMNTEAFF.

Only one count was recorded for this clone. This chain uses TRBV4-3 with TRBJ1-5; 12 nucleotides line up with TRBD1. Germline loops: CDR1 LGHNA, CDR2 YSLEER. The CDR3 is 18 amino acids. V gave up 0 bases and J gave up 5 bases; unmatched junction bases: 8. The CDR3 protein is CASSQDFGTGGWDQPQHF. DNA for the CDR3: TGCGCCAGCAGCCAAGATTTCGGGACAGGGGGCTGGGATCAGCCCCAGCATTTT.

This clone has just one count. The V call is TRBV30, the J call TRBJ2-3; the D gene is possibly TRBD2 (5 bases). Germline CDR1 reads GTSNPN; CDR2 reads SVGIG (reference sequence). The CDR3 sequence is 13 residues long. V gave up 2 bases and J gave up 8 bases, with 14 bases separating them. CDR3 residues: CAWSRAAPGTQYF. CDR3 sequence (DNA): TGTGCCTGGAGTAGAGCGGCCCCGGGTACGCAGTATTTT.

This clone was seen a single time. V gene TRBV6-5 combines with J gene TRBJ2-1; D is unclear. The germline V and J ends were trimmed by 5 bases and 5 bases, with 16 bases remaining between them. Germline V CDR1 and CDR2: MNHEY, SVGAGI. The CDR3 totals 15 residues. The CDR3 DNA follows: TGTGCCAGCAGTGCCTCGCCTTATAGTGACAATGAGCAGTTCTTC. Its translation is CASSASPYSDNEQFF.

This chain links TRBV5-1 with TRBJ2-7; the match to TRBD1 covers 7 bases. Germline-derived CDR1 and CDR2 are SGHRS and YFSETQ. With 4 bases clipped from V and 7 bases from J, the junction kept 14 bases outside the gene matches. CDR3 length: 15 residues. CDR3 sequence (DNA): TGCGCCAGCAGCCTCCAACCGGACAGGCCTTCGGAGCAGTACTTC. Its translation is CASSLQPDRPSEQYF.

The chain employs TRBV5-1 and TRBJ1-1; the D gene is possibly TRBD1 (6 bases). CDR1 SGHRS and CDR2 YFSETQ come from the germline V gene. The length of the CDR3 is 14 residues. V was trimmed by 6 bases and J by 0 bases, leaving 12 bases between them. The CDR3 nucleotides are TGCGCCAGCACCCCGGCAGGGGTGAACACTGAAGCTTTCTTT. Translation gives CASTPAGVNTEAFF.

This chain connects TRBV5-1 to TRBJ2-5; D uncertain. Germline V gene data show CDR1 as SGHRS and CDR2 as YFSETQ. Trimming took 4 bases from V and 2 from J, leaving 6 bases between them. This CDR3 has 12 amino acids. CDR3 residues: CASSPRQETQYF. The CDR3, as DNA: TGCGCCAGCAGCCCGCGACAAGAGACCCAGTACTTC.

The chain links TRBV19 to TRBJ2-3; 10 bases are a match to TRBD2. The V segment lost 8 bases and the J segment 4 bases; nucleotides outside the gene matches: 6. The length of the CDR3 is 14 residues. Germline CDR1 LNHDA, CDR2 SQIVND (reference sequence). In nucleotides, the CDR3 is TGTGCCAGTTTGGCGCTAGCGGGAGCAGATACGCAGTATTTT. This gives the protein CASLALAGADTQYF.

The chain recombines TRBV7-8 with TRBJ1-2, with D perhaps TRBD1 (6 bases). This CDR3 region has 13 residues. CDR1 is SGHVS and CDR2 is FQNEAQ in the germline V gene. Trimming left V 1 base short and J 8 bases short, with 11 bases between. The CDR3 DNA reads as TGTGCCAGCAGCTTAGAATGGGGGCAAGGCTACACCTTC. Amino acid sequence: CASSLEWGQGYTF.

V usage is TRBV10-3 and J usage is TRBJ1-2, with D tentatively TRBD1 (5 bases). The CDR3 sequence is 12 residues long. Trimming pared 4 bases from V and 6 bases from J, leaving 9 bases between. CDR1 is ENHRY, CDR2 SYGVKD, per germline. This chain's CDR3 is CAISVGGNGYTF. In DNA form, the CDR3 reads TGTGCCATCAGTGTCGGGGGAAATGGCTACACCTTC.

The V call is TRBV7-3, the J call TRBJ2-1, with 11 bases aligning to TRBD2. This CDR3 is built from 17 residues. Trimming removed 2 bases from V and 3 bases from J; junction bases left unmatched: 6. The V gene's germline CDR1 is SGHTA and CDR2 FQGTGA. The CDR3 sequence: CASSLQVTSGSYNEQFF. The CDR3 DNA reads TGTGCCAGCAGCTTACAGGTTACTAGCGGGAGCTACAATGAGCAGTTCTTC.

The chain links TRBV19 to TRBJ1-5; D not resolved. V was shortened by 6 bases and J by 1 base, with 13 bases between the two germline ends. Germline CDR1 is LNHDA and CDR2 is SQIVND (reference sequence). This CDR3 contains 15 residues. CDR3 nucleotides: TGTGCCAGTAGAAGCCCGTTAGCGAGCAATCAGCCCCAGCATTTT. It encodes CASRSPLASNQPQHF. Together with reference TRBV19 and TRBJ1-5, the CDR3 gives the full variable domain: DGGITQSPKYLFRKEGQNVTLSCEQNLNHDAMYWYRQDPGQGLRLIYYSQIVNDFQKGDIAEGYSVSREKKESFPLTVTSAQKNPTAFYLCASRSPLASNQPQHFGDGTRLSIL.

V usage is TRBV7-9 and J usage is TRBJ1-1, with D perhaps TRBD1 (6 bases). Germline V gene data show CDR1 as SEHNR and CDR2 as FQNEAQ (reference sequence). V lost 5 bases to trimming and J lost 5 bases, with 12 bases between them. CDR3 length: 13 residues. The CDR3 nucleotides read TGTGCCAGCAGCCCACAGGGTAGGACTGAAGCTTTCTTT. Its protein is CASSPQGRTEAFF.

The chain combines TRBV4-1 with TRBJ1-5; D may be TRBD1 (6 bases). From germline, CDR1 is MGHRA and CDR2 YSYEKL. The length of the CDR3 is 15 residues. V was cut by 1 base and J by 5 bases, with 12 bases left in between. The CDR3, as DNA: TGCGCCAGCAGCCAAGTTGTGACAGGCGATCAGCCCCAGCATTTT. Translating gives CASSQVVTGDQPQHF.

The CDR3 DNA reads TGTGCCAGCAGTTTTAGGAGGGCTAGCCAGTACGAGCAGTACTTC. Translated, it gives CASSFRRASQYEQYF. The chain has TRBV27 and TRBJ2-7; D is perhaps TRBD2 (6 bases). The CDR3 is made up of 15 amino acids. Germline-derived CDR1 and CDR2 are MNHEY and SMNVEV (reference sequence). Trimming took 3 bases from V and 4 from J, leaving 16 bases between them.

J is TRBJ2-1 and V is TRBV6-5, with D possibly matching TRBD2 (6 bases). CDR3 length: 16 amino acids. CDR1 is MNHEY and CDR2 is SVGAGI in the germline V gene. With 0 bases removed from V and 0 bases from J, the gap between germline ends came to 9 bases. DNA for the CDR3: TGTGCCAGCAGTTACTCATTCGGGGGCTCCTACAATGAGCAGTTCTTC. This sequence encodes CASSYSFGGSYNEQFF.